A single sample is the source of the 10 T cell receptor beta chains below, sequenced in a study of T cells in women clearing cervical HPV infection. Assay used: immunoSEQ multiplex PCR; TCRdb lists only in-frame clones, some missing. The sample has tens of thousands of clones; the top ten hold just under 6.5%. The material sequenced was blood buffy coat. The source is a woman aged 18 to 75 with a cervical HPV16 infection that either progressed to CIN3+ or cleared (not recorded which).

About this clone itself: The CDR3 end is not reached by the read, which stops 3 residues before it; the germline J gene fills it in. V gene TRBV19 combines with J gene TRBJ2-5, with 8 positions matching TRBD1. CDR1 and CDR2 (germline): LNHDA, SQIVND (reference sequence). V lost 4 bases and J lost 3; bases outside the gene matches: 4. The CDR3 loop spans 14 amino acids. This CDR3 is CASSRDRGEETQYF. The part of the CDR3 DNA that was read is TGTGCCAGTAGTAGAGACAGGGGCGAAGAGACC.

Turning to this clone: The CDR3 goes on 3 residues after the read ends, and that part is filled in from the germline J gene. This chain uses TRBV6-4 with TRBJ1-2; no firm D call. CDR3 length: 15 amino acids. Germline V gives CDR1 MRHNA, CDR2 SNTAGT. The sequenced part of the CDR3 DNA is TGTGCCAGCAGTGGGACTAGCGGGAGCACAGATACC. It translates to CASSGTSGSTDT. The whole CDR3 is CASSGTSGSTDTYTF.

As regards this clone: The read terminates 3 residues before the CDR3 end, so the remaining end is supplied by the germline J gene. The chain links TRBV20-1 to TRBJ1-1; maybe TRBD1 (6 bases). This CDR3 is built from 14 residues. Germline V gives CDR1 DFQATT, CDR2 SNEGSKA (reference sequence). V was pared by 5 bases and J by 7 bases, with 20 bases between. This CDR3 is CSAPLQGWDHEAFF. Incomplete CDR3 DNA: TGCAGTGCTCCCTTACAGGGATGGGACCATGAA.

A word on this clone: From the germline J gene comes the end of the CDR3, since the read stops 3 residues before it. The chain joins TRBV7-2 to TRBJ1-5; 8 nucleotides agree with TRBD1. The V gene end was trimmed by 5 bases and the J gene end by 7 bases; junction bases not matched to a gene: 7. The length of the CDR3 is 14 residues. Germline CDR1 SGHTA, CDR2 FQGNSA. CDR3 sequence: CASSPGQGGQPQHF. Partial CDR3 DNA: TGTGCCAGCAGCCCTGGACAGGGAGGGCAGCCC.

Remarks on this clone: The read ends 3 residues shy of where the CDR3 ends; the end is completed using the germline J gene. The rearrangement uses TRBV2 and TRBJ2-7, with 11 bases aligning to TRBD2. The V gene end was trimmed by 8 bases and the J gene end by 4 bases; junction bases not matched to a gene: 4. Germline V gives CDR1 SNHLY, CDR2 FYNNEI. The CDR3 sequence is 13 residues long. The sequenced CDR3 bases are TGTGCCAGCCGCACTAGCGGGAGATACGAG. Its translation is CASRTSGRYE. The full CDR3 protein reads CASRTSGRYEQYF.

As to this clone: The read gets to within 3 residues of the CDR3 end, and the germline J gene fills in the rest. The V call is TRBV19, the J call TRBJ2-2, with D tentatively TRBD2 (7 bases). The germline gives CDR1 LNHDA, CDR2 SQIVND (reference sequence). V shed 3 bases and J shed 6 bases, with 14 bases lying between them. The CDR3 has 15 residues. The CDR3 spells CASSIGRGGSGELFF. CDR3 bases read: TGTGCCAGTAGTATCGGCAGGGGAGGGTCCGGGGAG.

CDR3 bases read: TGTGCCAGCAGCTACTCTGCCGGGGGCTCCTACGAG. Residues: CASSYSAGGSYE. The entire CDR3 sequence reads CASSYSAGGSYEQYF. The gene calls are TRBV7-9 and TRBJ2-7, with D perhaps TRBD2 (6 bases). The DNA ends 3 residues before the CDR3 does, and the rest of the CDR3 is filled in from the germline J gene. V gave up 4 bases and J gave up 0 bases, with 13 bases separating them. The CDR3 is 15 amino acids. Per germline, CDR1 SEHNR and CDR2 FQNEAQ (reference sequence).

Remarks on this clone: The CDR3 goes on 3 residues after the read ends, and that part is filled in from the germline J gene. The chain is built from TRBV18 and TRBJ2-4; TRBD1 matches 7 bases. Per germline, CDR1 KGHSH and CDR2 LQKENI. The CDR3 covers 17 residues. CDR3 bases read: TGTGCCAGCTCACTTTTGGACGCCGAGGGGGCTAACTATGGT. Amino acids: CASSLLDAEGANYG. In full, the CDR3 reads CASSLLDAEGANYGQYF.

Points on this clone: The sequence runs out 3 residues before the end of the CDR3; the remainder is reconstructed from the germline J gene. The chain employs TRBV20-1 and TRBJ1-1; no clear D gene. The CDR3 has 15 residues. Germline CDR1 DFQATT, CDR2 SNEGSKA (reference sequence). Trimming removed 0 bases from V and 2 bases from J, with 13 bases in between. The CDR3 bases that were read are TGCAGTGCTAGAGATTCAGGAAAATCAAACACTGAA. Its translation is CSARDSGKSNTE. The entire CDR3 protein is CSARDSGKSNTEAFF.

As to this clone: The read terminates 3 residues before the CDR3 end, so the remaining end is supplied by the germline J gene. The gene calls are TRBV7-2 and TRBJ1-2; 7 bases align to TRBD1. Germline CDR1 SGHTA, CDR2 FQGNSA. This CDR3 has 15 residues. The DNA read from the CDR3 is TGTGCCAGCAGCTTATTAGGGGACAGCTCCTACGAC. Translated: CASSLLGDSSYD. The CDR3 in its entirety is CASSLLGDSSYDYTF.